These T cell receptor beta chains were read from a single sample in a study of T cell responses to AZD1222 COVID-19 vaccine. Clones were read by immunoSEQ multiplex PCR, and TCRdb kept only the in-frame ones, dropping some. The data show some 150,000 clones, approximately 90% seen once. The input for sequencing was peripheral blood, taken on day 0 of AZD1222 vaccination. These receptors all come from an adult in good health. Both conserved end residues are trimmed from each CDR3. Fields, in order: V gene, J gene, CDR3 protein.

TRBV5-5,TRBJ2-1,ASSLVQGRYNEQF
TRBV11-2,TRBJ1-6,ASSLRGQPPLH
TRBV4-3,TRBJ1-5,ASSQDSSSNQPQH
TRBV11-3,TRBJ2-2,ASTSGRITGELF
TRBV12-3/TRBV12-4,TRBJ1-1,ASSLKWVTEAF
TRBV19,TRBJ1-2,ASSMGYGYT
TRBV24-1,TRBJ2-2,ATSEGGRAHTGELF
TRBV7-3,TRBJ1-1,ASSHGTGKAF
TRBV29-1,TRBJ1-1,SVGWDTEAF
TRBV11-2,TRBJ2-7,ASSYPTGPTGYEQY
TRBV24-1,TRBJ2-1,ATSDPLDRGNEQF
TRBV28,TRBJ1-1,ASSRTATQAF
TRBV9,TRBJ1-1,ASSPLQGQNTEAF
TRBV25-1,TRBJ2-1,ASSGAGTPNNEQF
TRBV11-3,TRBJ2-7,ASSTTGSSYEQY
TRBV6-5,TRBJ1-2,ASSYSLVADLRGYT
TRBV24-1,TRBJ2-1,ATSPGTGARSSYNEQF
TRBV27,TRBJ2-1,ASSLLLRGGSSYNEQF
TRBV5-4,TRBJ2-7,ASSLEQDYEQY
TRBV7-2,TRBJ1-2,ASSLGPGTNYGYT
TRBV30,TRBJ1-2,AWSPDRARGYT
TRBV4-2,TRBJ2-1,ASSQVPDYNEQF
TRBV24-1,TRBJ2-1,ATSDFKTSGNNEQF
TRBV5-1,TRBJ1-2,ASSLEGEGYGYT
TRBV18,TRBJ2-2,ASSPLLDGELF
TRBV27,TRBJ1-1,ASSFPRGTAH
TRBV7-7,TRBJ2-7,ASSLERGTAYEQY
TRBV9,TRBJ1-1,ASSVGVGGTEAF
TRBV18,TRBJ2-5,ASSPLSVQETQY
TRBV7-2,TRBJ1-6,ASGVGGGSPLH
TRBV6-2/TRBV6-3,TRBJ2-7,ASSQTTSYEQY
TRBV19,TRBJ2-5,ASSTGGLGTQY
TRBV2,TRBJ1-2,ASRGGAQSYT
TRBV4-2,TRBJ1-3,ASSQVTESRSGNTIY
TRBV7-2,TRBJ1-1,ASSNQWGDTEAF
TRBV29-1,TRBJ1-5,SVGQGSQPQH
TRBV3-1/TRBV3-2,TRBJ1-2,ASSQAGGLYGYT
TRBV15,TRBJ2-7,ATSRTGLNYEQY
TRBV5-6,TRBJ1-3,ASGRRTGSGNTIY
TRBV3-1/TRBV3-2,TRBJ2-5,ASSRSGSQTQY
TRBV14,TRBJ1-2,ASSQRAGQTDYGYT
TRBV19,TRBJ1-2,ASSIREDYGYT
TRBV27,TRBJ2-7,ASSLSISSLRGYEQY
TRBV7-3,TRBJ1-2,ASSSAQFNGYT